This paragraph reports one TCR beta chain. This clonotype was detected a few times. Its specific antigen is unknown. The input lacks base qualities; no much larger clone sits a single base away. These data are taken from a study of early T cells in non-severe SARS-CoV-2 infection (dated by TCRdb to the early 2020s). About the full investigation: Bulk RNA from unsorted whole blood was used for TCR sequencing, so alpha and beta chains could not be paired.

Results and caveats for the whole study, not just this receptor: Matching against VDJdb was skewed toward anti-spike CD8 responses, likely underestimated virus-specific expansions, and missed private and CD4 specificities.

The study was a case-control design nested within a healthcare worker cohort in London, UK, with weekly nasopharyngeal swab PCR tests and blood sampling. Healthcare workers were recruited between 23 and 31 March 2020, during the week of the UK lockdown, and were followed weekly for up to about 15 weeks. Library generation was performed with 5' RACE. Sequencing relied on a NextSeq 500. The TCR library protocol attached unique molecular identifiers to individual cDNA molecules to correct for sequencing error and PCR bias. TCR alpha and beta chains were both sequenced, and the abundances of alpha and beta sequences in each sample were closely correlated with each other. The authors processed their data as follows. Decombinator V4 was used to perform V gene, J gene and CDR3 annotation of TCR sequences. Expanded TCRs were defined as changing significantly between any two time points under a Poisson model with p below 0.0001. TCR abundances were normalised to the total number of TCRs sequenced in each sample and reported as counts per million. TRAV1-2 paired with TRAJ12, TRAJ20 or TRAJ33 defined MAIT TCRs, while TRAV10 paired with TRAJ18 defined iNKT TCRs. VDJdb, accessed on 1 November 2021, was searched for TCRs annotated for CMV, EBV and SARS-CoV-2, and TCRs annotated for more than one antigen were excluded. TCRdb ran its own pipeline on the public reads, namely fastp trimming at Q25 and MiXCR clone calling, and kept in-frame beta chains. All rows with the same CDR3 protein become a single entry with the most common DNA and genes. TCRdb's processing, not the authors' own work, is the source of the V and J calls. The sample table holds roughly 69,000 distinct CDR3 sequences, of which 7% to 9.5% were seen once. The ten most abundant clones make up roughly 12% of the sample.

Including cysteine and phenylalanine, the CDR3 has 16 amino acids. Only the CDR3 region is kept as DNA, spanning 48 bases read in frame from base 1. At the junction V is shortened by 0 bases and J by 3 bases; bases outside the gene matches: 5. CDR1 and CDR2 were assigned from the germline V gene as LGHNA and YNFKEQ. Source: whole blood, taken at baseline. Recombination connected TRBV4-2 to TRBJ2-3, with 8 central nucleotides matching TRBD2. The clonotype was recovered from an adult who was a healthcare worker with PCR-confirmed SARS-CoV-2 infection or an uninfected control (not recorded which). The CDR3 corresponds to CASSQDWSGSTDTQYF. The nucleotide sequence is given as TGTGCCAGCAGCCAAGATTGGAGCGGGAGTACAGATACGCAGTATTTT.